This passage covers 25 T cell receptor beta chains from one sample sequenced in a study of beta chain features in type 1 diabetes. What was sequenced were expressed TCRB transcripts, since all of the isolated RNA had been reverse transcribed. Profiled with immunoSEQ multiplex PCR; TCRdb holds only in-frame clones, not every one. The top ten hold around 0.1% of the sample, which has hundreds of thousands of clones, about 14% seen once. Sequencing was carried out using naive CD4+ T cells from blood. These receptors all stem from a man aged 18-30 years in good health.

The CDR3 region is CASSLVAIQETQYF. CDR3 DNA sequence: TGTGCCAGCAGCTTAGTCGCAATTCAAGAGACCCAGTACTTC. This chain joins TRBV7-2 and TRBJ2-5, with D uncertain. V was clipped by 1 base and J by 2 bases, with 8 bases between them. The CDR3 totals 14 residues. Germline CDR1 reads SGHTA; CDR2 reads FQGNSA.

This clone was counted a few times. The rearrangement joins TRBV7-3 to TRBJ2-5; unclear D gene. The CDR3 has 12 residues. Germline V gene data show CDR1 as SGHTA and CDR2 as FQGTGA. The ends were cut back, 6 bases at V and 5 bases at J, with 10 bases in the middle. DNA for the CDR3: TGTGCCAGCAGTCCGAAATCGGAGACCCAGTACTTC. Amino acids: CASSPKSETQYF.

The rearrangement links TRBV7-3 to TRBJ2-2; D call uncertain. CDR3 length equals 17 residues. V lost 1 base and J 3 bases, leaving 15 bases between the germline ends. Germline V gives CDR1 SGHTA, CDR2 FQGTGA. The CDR3 bases are TGTGCCAGCAGCTTAAACCCCCCCGGGTCGGACACCGGGGAGCTGTTTTTT. Translated: CASSLNPPGSDTGELFF. The full variable domain, its missing parts supplied by reference TRBV7-3 and TRBJ2-2, is GAGVSQTPSNKVTEKGKYVELRCDPISGHTALYWYRQSLGQGPEFLIYFQGTGAADDSGLPNDRFFAVRPEGSVSTLKIQRTERGDSAVYLCASSLNPPGSDTGELFFGEGSRLTVL.

Many counts were recorded for this clone. This sequence joins TRBV13 and TRBJ2-5, with D hard to call. Deletions cut 6 bases from V and 1 base from J, with 9 bases between. This CDR3 region has 13 residues. Germline CDR1 and CDR2: PRHDT and FYEKMQ (reference sequence). The CDR3 loop is CASRRRTQETQYF. In DNA form, the CDR3 reads TGTGCCAGCAGGCGAAGGACCCAAGAGACCCAGTACTTC.

The chain has TRBV27 and TRBJ1-2; TRBD1 is a possible D gene (5 bases). Per the germline V gene, CDR1 is MNHEY and CDR2 is SMNVEV (reference sequence). The CDR3 has 16 amino acids. V was pared by 7 bases and J by 0 bases, with 18 bases between. CDR3 sequence reads: CASKTWVRTPNYGYTF. In DNA, the CDR3 is TGTGCCAGCAAGACCTGGGTACGGACACCTAACTATGGCTACACCTTC.

The genes are TRBV18 and TRBJ1-5; D possibly corresponds to TRBD1 (6 bases). This CDR3 comprises 15 residues. V was clipped by 2 bases and J by 4 bases, with 12 bases between them. Germline V CDR1 and CDR2: KGHSH, LQKENI. CDR3: CASSPRTEINQPQHF. As DNA, the CDR3 is TGTGCCAGCTCACCAAGGACAGAAATTAATCAGCCCCAGCATTTT.

This clone was observed a few times. The CDR3, as DNA: TGTGCCAGCAGCGGTGGTCTAGCGGGCGAGCAGTACTTC. This sequence encodes CASSGGLAGEQYF. The chain uses TRBV11-2 and TRBJ2-7; the match to TRBD2 covers 8 bases. The trim removed 5 bases at V and 6 bases at J, leaving 6 bases unmatched. This CDR3 contains 13 residues. CDR1 and CDR2 from the germline V gene are SGHAT and FQNNGV.

This clone was seen a handful of times. The chain links TRBV11-3 to TRBJ1-1; no reliable D call. There are 13 residues in the CDR3. Per germline, CDR1 SGHNT and CDR2 YENEEA. Deletions cut 2 bases from V and 3 bases from J, with 7 bases between. CDR3 coding DNA: TGTGCCAGCAGCTTATCAATGGACACTGAAGCTTTCTTT. This sequence encodes CASSLSMDTEAFF.

The J gene is TRBJ2-7, the V gene TRBV7-9, with TRBD1 matching over 8 bases. The CDR3 contains 15 residues. Looked up from germline, CDR1 is SEHNR and CDR2 is FQNEAQ (reference sequence). Trimming removed 1 base from V and 1 base from J; junction bases left unmatched: 3. For the CDR3, the DNA is TGTGCCAGCAGCTTAGTTTGGGACAGGTCCTACGAGCAGTACTTC. Protein product: CASSLVWDRSYEQYF.

A few counts support this clone. The chain is built from TRBV5-4 and TRBJ2-6; D call uncertain. The germline V gene has CDR1 SGHNT and CDR2 YYREEE (reference sequence). The CDR3 covers 16 residues. V lost 0 bases to trimming and J lost 0 bases, with 7 bases between them. CDR3 bases: TGTGCCAGCAGCTTGGGACTCGTCTCTGGGGCCAACGTCCTGACTTTC. Translated, it gives CASSLGLVSGANVLTF.

In this sample, this clone turned up a few times. V usage is TRBV7-9 and J usage is TRBJ2-7; TRBD2 matches 9 bases. The CDR3 contains 14 residues. J lost 3 bases, V lost 6 bases, and 6 bases had no gene match. The germline V gene has CDR1 SEHNR and CDR2 FQNEAQ (reference sequence). The CDR3 nucleotides read TGTGCCAGCAGAGCCGGGACTAGCAGCTACGAGCAGTACTTC. Its protein is CASRAGTSSYEQYF. Variable domain in full (rest from reference TRBV7-9 and TRBJ2-7): DTGVSQNPRHKITKRGQNVTFRCDPISEHNRLYWYRQTLGQGPEFLTYFQNEAQLEKSRLLSDRFSAERPKGSFSTLEIQRTEQGDSAMYLCASRAGTSSYEQYFGPGTRLTVT.

This clone was counted once. The rearrangement joins TRBV4-3 to TRBJ1-2; D is unresolved. The CDR3 is made up of 15 amino acids. CDR1 is LGHNA and CDR2 is YSLEER in the germline V gene. The V end was cut by 0 bases, the J end by 4 bases, with 12 bases between. CDR3 residues: CASSQDITASYGYTF. CDR3 nucleotides: TGCGCCAGCAGCCAAGATATAACTGCCTCCTATGGCTACACCTTC.

The genes are TRBV7-2 and TRBJ2-3; D is possibly TRBD1 (5 bases). The CDR3 loop spans 14 amino acids. The V gene lost 0 bases and the J gene lost 3 bases, with 7 bases spanning the gap. Germline assignment: CDR1 SGHTA and CDR2 FQGNSA. This CDR3 reads CASSLARQTDTQYF. The CDR3 DNA follows: TGTGCCAGCAGCTTAGCGAGACAGACAGATACGCAGTATTTT. The whole variable domain, filled in from reference TRBV7-2 and TRBJ2-3, reads GAGVSQSPSNKVTEKGKDVELRCDPISGHTALYWYRQSLGQGLEFLIYFQGNSAPDKSGLPSDRFSAERTGGSVSTLTIQRTQQEDSAVYLCASSLARQTDTQYFGPGTRLTVL.

Only a few counts were recorded for this clone. The chain joins TRBV6-6 to TRBJ1-2, with 7 bases lining up with TRBD1. Losses at the gene ends were 6 bases for V and 4 bases for J; bases not matched to a gene: 8. Germline lookup yields CDR1 MNHNY and CDR2 SVGAGI (reference sequence). The CDR3 has 14 amino acids. The chain's CDR3 is CASSQGTVGYGYTF. The CDR3, as DNA: TGTGCCAGCAGCCAGGGGACAGTCGGCTATGGCTACACCTTC.

The chain uses TRBV28 and TRBJ2-7; 10 bases are a match to TRBD1. Germline-derived CDR1 and CDR2 are MDHEN and SYDVKM. V shed 10 bases, J shed 4 bases, and the junction held 10 bases outside the gene matches. The CDR3 is 14 residues long. Written as DNA, the CDR3 is TGTGCCACCAGGACAGGGGGAGCGGTATACGAGCAGTACTTC. Encoded protein: CATRTGGAVYEQYF. Together with reference TRBV28 and TRBJ2-7, the CDR3 gives the full variable domain: DVKVTQSSRYLVKRTGEKVFLECVQDMDHENMFWYRQDPGLGLRLIYFSYDVKMKEKGDIPEGYSVSREKKERFSLILESASTNQTSMYLCATRTGGAVYEQYFGPGTRLTVT.

This clone was detected only a few times. Distinct nucleotide sequences in the sample also encode this CDR3. The chain combines TRBV20-1 with TRBJ2-7; D is uncertain. The CDR3 is 10 residues long. The V gene lost 3 bases and the J gene lost 3 bases, with 3 bases spanning the gap. The V gene's germline CDR1 is DFQATT and CDR2 SNEGSKA (reference sequence). CDR3 DNA sequence: TGCAGTGCTAGGGTCTACGAGCAGTACTTC. Its protein is CSARVYEQYF.

This clone turned up a few times. The chain combines TRBV7-9 with TRBJ1-1, with D perhaps matching TRBD1 (6 bases). The CDR3 covers 14 residues. Trimming removed 5 bases at V and 1 base at J, with 11 bases between. The germline V gene encodes CDR1 SEHNR and CDR2 FQNEAQ (reference sequence). The CDR3 sequence: CASSPDSSNTEAFF. The CDR3 nucleotides read TGTGCCAGCAGCCCGGACAGCTCGAACACTGAAGCTTTCTTT.

V and J are TRBV7-3 and TRBJ1-2; 9 nucleotides line up with TRBD1. The germline CDR1 and CDR2 sequences are SGHTA and FQGTGA. The J segment lost 2 bases and the V segment lost 4 bases, leaving 5 bases of the junction unmatched. The CDR3 consists of 15 residues. CDR3 sequence reads: CASSSDRGSNYGYTF. The CDR3 DNA reads TGTGCCAGCAGCTCGGACAGGGGCTCCAACTATGGCTACACCTTC.

This clone was seen a few times. The gene calls are TRBV5-4 and TRBJ2-7; TRBD2 agrees at 8 bases. CDR1 and CDR2 (germline): SGHNT, YYREEE (reference sequence). CDR3 length: 15 residues. The V and J ends lost 0 bases and 3 bases, in that order; junction bases with no gene match: 5. CDR3 nucleotides: TGTGCCAGCAGCTTGGTGAGCGGGGGCCTCTACGAGCAGTACTTC. Encoded protein: CASSLVSGGLYEQYF.

This clone has only a few counts. This chain joins TRBV6-5 and TRBJ2-7; D gene uncertain. The CDR3 runs 13 residues. Germline assignment: CDR1 MNHEY and CDR2 SVGAGI. V was cut by 4 bases and J by 3 bases, with 10 bases left in between. Written as DNA, the CDR3 is TGTGCCAGCAGTTGGGGATCCAGCTACGAGCAGTACTTC. This translates into CASSWGSSYEQYF.

V gene TRBV7-2 combines with J gene TRBJ2-5; D uncertain. V lost 5 bases and J 2 bases, leaving 18 bases between the germline ends. Looked up from germline, CDR1 is SGHTA and CDR2 is FQGNSA. The length of the CDR3 is 16 residues. In nucleotides, the CDR3 is TGTGCCAGCAGCCCCAGTATCTCCTCTCGGCAAGAGACCCAGTACTTC. This sequence encodes CASSPSISSRQETQYF.

J is TRBJ1-1 and V is TRBV4-1; no clear D. The V gene lost 0 bases and the J gene lost 2 bases, with 13 bases spanning the gap. CDR3 length: 16 amino acids. Germline CDR1 MGHRA, CDR2 YSYEKL. The CDR3 DNA sequence: TGCGCCAGCAGCCAAGATTTTTACAGTTCCAACACTGAAGCTTTCTTT. As protein: CASSQDFYSSNTEAFF.

This clone appeared a few times. CDR3 nucleotides: TGTGCCAGCAGCGTAGAACCTAGCGGGAGGCAGCAGTACTTC. Translated, it gives CASSVEPSGRQQYF. This chain joins TRBV9 and TRBJ2-7; 11 bases are a match to TRBD2. From germline, CDR1 is SGDLS and CDR2 YYNGEE. Germline trimming cut 0 bases from V and 8 bases from J; bases unmatched to any gene: 4. The CDR3 is 14 residues long.

J is TRBJ1-3 and V is TRBV11-2; D gene unclear. CDR3 length: 16 amino acids. V was cut by 1 base and J by 3 bases, with 13 bases left in between. Germline V gene lookup returns CDR1 SGHAT and CDR2 FQNNGV. The CDR3 DNA is TGTGCCAGCAGCTTAGGGAGTCGCAGCGATGGAAACACCATATATTTT. Its protein product is CASSLGSRSDGNTIYF.

The sample holds a few counts of this clone. This chain links TRBV7-9 with TRBJ1-6; TRBD1 is a possible D gene (6 bases). CDR1 SEHNR and CDR2 FQNEAQ come from the germline V gene (reference sequence). V lost 5 bases and J 7 bases, leaving 18 bases between the germline ends. CDR3 length equals 16 residues. The CDR3 protein is CASSKKGGTRNSPLHF. The CDR3 nucleotides read TGTGCCAGCAGCAAAAAAGGGGGAACCAGGAATTCACCCCTCCACTTT.